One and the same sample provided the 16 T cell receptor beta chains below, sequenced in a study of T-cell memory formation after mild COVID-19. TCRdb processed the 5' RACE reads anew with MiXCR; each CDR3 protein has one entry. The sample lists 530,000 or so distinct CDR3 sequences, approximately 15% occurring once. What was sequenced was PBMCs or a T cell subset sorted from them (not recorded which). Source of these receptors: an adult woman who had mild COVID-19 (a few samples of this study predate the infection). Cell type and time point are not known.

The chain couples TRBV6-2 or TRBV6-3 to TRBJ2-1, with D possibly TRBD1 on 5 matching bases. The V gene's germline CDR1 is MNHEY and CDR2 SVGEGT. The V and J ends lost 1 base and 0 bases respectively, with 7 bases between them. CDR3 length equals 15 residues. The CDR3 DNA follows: TGTGCCAGCAGTTACTACAGGTCCTCCTACAATGAGCAGTTCTTC. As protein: CASSYYRSSYNEQFF.

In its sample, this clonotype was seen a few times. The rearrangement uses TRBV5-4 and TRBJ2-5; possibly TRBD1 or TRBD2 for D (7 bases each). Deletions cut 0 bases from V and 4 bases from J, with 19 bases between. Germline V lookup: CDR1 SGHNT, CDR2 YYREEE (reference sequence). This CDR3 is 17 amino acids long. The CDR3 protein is CASSLALGGWGGETQYF. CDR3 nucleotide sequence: TGTGCCAGCAGCTTGGCGTTAGGGGGCTGGGGGGGAGAGACCCAGTACTTC. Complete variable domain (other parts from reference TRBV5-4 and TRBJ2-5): ETGVTQSPTHLIKTRGQQVTLRCSSQSGHNTVSWYQQALGQGPQFIFQYYREEENGRGNFPPRFSGLQFPNYSSELNVNALELDDSALYLCASSLALGGWGGETQYFGPGTRLLVL.

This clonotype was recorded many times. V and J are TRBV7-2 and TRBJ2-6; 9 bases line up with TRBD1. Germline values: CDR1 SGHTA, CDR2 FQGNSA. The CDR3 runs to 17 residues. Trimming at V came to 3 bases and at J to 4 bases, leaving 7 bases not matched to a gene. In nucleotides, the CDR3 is TGTGCCAGCAGCTTTCGGGACAGGGTATCCGGGGCCAACGTCCTGACTTTC. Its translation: CASSFRDRVSGANVLTF.

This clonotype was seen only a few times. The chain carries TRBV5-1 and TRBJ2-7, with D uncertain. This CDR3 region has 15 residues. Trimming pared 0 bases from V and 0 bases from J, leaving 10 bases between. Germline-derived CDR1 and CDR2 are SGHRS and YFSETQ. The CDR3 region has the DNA TGCGCCAGCAGCTTGGGTGACATGAGCTCCTACGAGCAGTACTTC. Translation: CASSLGDMSSYEQYF.

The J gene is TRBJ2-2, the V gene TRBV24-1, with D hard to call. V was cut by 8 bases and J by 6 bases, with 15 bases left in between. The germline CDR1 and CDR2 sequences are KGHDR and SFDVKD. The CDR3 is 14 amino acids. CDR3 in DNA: TGTGCCACCAAACCGGGCGGCGGTTCCGGGGAGCTGTTTTTT. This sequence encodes CATKPGGGSGELFF.

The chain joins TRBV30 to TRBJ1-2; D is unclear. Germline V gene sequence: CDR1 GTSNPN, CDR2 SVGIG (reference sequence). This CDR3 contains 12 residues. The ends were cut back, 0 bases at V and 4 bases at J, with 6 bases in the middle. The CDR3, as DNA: TGTGCCTGGAGTGTCAATTTCTATGGCTACACCTTC. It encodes CAWSVNFYGYTF.

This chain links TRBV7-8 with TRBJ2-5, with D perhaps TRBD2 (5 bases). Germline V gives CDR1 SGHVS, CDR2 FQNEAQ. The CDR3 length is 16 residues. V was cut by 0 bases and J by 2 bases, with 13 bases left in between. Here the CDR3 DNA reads TGTGCCAGCAGCTTAGCGCGCTCATCGGGGCAAGAGACCCAGTACTTC. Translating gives CASSLARSSGQETQYF.

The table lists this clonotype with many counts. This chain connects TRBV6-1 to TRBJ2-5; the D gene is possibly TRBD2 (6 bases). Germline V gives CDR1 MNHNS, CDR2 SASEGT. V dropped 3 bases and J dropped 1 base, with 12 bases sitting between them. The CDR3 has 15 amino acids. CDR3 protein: CASSDGAGTQETQYF. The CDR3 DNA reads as TGTGCCAGCAGTGATGGTGCGGGGACCCAAGAGACCCAGTACTTC.

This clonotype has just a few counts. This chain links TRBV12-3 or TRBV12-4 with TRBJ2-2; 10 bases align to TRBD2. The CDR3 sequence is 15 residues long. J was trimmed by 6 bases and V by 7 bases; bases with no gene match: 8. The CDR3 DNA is TGTGCCAGCACAACCAGCGGGGGGGCCGCCGGGGAGCTGTTTTTT. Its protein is CASTTSGGAAGELFF.

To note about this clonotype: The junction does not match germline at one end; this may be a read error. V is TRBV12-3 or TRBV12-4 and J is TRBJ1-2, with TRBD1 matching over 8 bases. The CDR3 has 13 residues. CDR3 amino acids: CDSSQTGVYGYTF. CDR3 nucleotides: TGTGACAGCAGTCAGACAGGGGTTTATGGCTACACCTTC.

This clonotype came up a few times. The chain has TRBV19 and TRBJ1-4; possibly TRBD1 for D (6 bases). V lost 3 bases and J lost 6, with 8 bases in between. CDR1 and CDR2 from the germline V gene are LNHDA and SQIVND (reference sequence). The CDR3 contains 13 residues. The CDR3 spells CASSINRDEKLFF. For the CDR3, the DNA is TGTGCCAGTAGTATCAACAGGGATGAAAAACTGTTTTTT.

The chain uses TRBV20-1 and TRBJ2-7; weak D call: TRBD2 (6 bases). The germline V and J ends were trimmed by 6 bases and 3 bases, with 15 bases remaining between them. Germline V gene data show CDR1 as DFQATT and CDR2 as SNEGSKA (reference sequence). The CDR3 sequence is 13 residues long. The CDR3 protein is CSARGTADYEQYF. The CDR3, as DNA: TGCAGTGCCCGCGGGACTGCGGACTACGAGCAGTACTTC.

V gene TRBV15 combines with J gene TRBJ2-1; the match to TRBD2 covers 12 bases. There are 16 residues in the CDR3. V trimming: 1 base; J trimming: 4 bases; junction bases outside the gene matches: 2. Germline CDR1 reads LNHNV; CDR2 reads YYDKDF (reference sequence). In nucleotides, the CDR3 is TGTGCCACCAGCAGAGGAACTAGCGGGAGGTACAATGAGCAGTTCTTC. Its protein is CATSRGTSGRYNEQFF.

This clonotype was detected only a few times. This chain's CDR3 is CASSQGFSPGTGAHEQFF. The CDR3 nucleotides read TGTGCCAGCAGCCAAGGATTCTCTCCTGGGACAGGGGCGCATGAGCAGTTCTTC. This chain joins TRBV3-1 and TRBJ2-1; 10 bases are a match to TRBD1. The CDR3 runs to 18 residues. Per the germline V gene, CDR1 is LGHDT and CDR2 is YNNKEL (reference sequence). The junction had 14 bases not matched to a gene; V was cut back by 1 base and J by 8 bases.

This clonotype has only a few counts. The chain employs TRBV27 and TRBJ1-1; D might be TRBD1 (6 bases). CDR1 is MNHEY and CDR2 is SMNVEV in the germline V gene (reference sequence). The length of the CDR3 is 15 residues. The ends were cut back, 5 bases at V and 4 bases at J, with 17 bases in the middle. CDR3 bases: TGTGCCAGCAGTCCGTTCAGGGGCGCGGGCACTGAAGCTTTCTTT. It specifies CASSPFRGAGTEAFF.

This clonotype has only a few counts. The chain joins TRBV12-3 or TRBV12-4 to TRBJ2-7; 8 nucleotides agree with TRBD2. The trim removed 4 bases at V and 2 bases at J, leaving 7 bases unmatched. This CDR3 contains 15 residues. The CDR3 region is CASSSGTRLAYEQYF. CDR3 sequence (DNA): TGTGCCAGCAGTTCCGGGACTAGGTTAGCCTACGAGCAGTACTTC.